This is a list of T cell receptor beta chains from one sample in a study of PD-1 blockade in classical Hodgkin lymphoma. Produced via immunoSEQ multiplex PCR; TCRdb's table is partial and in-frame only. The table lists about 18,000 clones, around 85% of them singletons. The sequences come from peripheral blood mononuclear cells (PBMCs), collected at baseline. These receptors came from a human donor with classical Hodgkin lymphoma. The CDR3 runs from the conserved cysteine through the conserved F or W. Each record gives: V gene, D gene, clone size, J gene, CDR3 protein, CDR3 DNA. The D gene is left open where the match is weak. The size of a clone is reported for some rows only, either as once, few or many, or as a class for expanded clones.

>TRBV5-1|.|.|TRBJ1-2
CASSFGRNYGYTF
TGCGCCAGCAGCTTTGGACGGAACTATGGCTACACCTTC
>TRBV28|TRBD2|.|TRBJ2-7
CASSKPGLAGGAYEQYF
TGTGCCAGCAGCAAACCGGGACTAGCGGGAGGGGCCTACGAGCAGTACTTC
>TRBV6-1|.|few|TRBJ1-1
CASIFDGNTEAFF
TGTGCCAGCATCTTTGATGGGAACACTGAAGCTTTCTTT
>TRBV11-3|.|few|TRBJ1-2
CASSSGGLEANYGYTF
TGTGCCAGCAGCTCCGGAGGGCTAGAAGCTAACTATGGCTACACCTTC
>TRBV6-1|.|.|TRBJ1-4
CASNWWGEGEKLFF
TGTGCCAGCAACTGGTGGGGGGAGGGTGAAAAACTGTTTTTT
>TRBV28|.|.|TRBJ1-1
CASMIGGGGHRAFF
TGTGCCAGCATGATAGGGGGGGGTGGTCACCGAGCTTTCTTT
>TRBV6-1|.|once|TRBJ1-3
CASSLDPLSGNTIYF
TGTGCCAGCTCCTTGGATCCTCTCTCTGGAAACACCATATATTTT
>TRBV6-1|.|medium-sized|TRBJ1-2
CASSRTERRYGYTF
TGTGCCAGCAGTAGGACAGAAAGGAGGTATGGCTACACCTTC
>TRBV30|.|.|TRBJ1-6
CAWAGQDNSPLHF
TGTGCCTGGGCGGGACAAGATAATTCACCCCTCCACTTT
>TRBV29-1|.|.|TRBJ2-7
CSVEKAGYEQYF
TGCAGCGTTGAGAAGGCGGGCTACGAGCAGTACTTC